Listed here are 3 T cell receptor beta chains from one sample, sequenced in a study of cytomegalovirus exposure and HLA in healthy donors. The PCR made use of 60 Vbeta and 13 Jbeta primers. Assay: immunoSEQ multiplex PCR; the TCRdb copy retains only in-frame clones and omits some. The repertoire consists of under 150,000 clones, with roughly two thirds occurring once and the leading ten covering about 8.6%. Input material: PBMCs. Source of these receptors: a man aged 18 to 35 in good health and CMV-seropositive.

The gene calls are TRBV6-1 and TRBJ2-7, with 10 bases aligning to TRBD2. Germline loops: CDR1 MNHNS, CDR2 SASEGT. V shed 4 bases and J 5 bases; nucleotides not matched to a gene: 17. There are 18 residues in the CDR3. CDR3 nucleotides: TGTGCCAGCAGTGGTGGGGCCAGCGGGGGGGCCCTAGACCACGAGCAGTACGTC. As protein: CASSGGASGGALDHEQYV.

The chain combines TRBV5-1 with TRBJ2-1, with 10 bases that match TRBD2. Germline V gene lookup returns CDR1 SGHRS and CDR2 YFSETQ. The CDR3 consists of 20 residues. V lost 6 bases to trimming and J lost 8 bases; unmatched junction nucleotides: 26. The CDR3 DNA is TGCGCCAGCAACACCTTTCCCACCCGGAGCGGGGGGGCGAATAGGTATGAGCAGTTCTTC. It yields the protein CASNTFPTRSGGANRYEQFF.

The V and J genes are TRBV2 and TRBJ1-5; D is ambiguous. Germline V gives CDR1 SNHLY, CDR2 FYNNEI. CDR3 length equals 16 residues. Between the trimmed V and J ends, which lost 1 base and 6 bases, there was a span of 16 bases. The DNA for the CDR3 is TGTGCCAGCAGTGAAGGGTCCAGGAGGCATGGTCAGCCCCAGCATTTT. Its protein product is CASSEGSRRHGQPQHF.